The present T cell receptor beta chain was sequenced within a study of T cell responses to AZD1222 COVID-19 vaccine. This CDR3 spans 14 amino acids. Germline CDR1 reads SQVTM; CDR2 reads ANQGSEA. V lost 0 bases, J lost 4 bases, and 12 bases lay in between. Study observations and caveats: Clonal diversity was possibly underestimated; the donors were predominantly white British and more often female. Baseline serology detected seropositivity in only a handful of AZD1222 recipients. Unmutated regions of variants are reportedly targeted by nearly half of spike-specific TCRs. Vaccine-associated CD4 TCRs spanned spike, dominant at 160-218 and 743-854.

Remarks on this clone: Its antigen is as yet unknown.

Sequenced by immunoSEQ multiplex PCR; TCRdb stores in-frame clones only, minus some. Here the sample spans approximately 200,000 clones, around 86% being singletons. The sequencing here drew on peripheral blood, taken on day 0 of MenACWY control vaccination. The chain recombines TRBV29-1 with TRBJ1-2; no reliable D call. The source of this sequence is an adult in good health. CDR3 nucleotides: TGCAGCGTTGAAGAGGCCTCCGTCCCCTATGGCTACACCTTC. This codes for CSVEEASVPYGYTF. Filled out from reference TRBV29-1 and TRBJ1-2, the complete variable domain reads SAVISQKPSRDICQRGTSLTIQCQVDSQVTMMFWYRQQPGQSLTLIATANQGSEATYESGFVIDKFPISRPNLTFSTLTVSNMSPEDSSIYLCSVEEASVPYGYTFGSGTRLTVV.